The present T cell receptor beta chain was sequenced within a study of naive and memory T cell subsets. Points from the study as a whole: Naive and memory subsets had different power law exponents for TCR abundance. In CD4 and CD8 cells, diversity dropped from naive through EMRA.

With regard to this clonotype: Its antigen is still unknown.

CDR1 is SQVTM, CDR2 ANQGSEA, per germline. Trimming took off 4 bases at V and 3 bases at J, with 19 bases between the two ends. The CDR3 contains 15 residues. The beta constant-region primer was an equimolar mix of two oligonucleotides covering TRBC1 and TRBC2. One entry per CDR3 protein, called by TCRdb with MiXCR from the UMI-ligation and nested PCR reads. The profile shows 70,000 to 95,000 distinct CDR3 sequences, around 7% of them singletons. The sample was central memory CD4+ T cells from blood. The receptor comes from a human donor in good health. The genes are TRBV29-1 and TRBJ2-7; D not certain. CDR3 DNA sequence: TGCAGCGTTGTTTCACAAGGGTCAATCCACTACGAGCAGTACTTC. It encodes CSVVSQGSIHYEQYF.